This T cell receptor (beta chain) was profiled in a study of CD8 T cells in ankylosing spondylitis (dated by TCRdb to between 2016 and 2019). Regarding the research as a whole: The study profiled T cell receptor beta repertoires in healthy donors and ankylosing spondylitis patients to find disease-linked TCR variants. The full study cohort comprised 25 or so ankylosing spondylitis patients and about 110 healthy donors. Peripheral blood was sampled, and synovial fluid was additionally collected from ankylosing spondylitis patients.

CDR1 and CDR2 are drawn from the germline V gene: ENHRY, SYGVKD. The CDR3 sequence holds 12 residues, the cysteine and phenylalanine included. The read is trimmed to its CDR3 DNA, 36 bases read in frame from base 1. V lost 4 bases and J lost 3 bases; the stretch between them is 6 bases long. The listed sequencing device is Illumina HiSeq 2500. Quantitative 5'-RACE with molecular barcodes was used to prepare TCR beta libraries. Under the source paper's analysis protocol: Disease-linked TCR variants were identified with a new computational method built on a probabilistic model of VDJ rearrangement. Clones were called with MiXCR by TCRdb after fastp trimmed the public reads at Q25, and only in-frame beta chains were retained. A single entry per CDR3 protein holds the most common genes and DNA from its merged rows. The V and J calls were determined by TCRdb, not by the authors. For this sample there are approximately 550,000 distinct CDR3 sequences; approximately 12% appear just once. About 6.5% of the sample comes from the top ten.

Results the study describes overall, beyond this receptor: The disease-linked clones had a CD8+ phenotype and were found at relatively low frequencies in peripheral blood. Some TCR beta motif variants had previously been reported in synovial fluid and blood of reactive arthritis patients, which suggested common disease-initiation mechanisms. Significant enrichment of the disease-linked clones was reported in matched synovial fluid samples from ankylosing spondylitis patients. A TCR beta motif made up of several highly homologous amino acid variants appeared to be characteristic of blood from ankylosing spondylitis patients.

Worth noting for this clonotype: Which antigen it targets is not known. No clone much larger than this one lies a single base away; base qualities are absent.

Here the chain combines TRBV10-3 and TRBJ1-2, and the D gene may be TRBD1, 5 bases matching. Sequencing was done on a sample of blood, either unsorted or a sorted T cell fraction (not recorded which). The sequence was obtained from a male donor with ankylosing spondylitis. The DNA reads TGTGCCATCAGTGTGGGGGACTATGGCTACACCTTC. Its translation is CAISVGDYGYTF.